This TCR beta chain derives from a study of blood T cell repertoires in COVID-19. The germline gives CDR1 SGHTA, CDR2 FQGNSA. Between the trimmed V and J ends, which lost 5 bases and 3 bases, there was a span of 16 bases. This CDR3 has 16 residues. Assay used: immunoSEQ multiplex PCR; TCRdb lists only in-frame clones, some missing. The sample records about 300,000 clones, about nine tenths being singletons. The chain is built from TRBV7-2 and TRBJ2-2; D perhaps matches TRBD2 (6 bases). Sequences were obtained from peripheral blood. The TCR originated in a woman aged 25 to 39 with COVID-19, enrolled during active disease. The CDR3 nucleotides are TGTGCCAGCAGCGCGGGACCTCCCGGGGACACCGGGGAGCTGTTTTTT. Amino acid sequence: CASSAGPPGDTGELFF. The full variable domain, its missing parts supplied by reference TRBV7-2 and TRBJ2-2, is GAGVSQSPSNKVTEKGKDVELRCDPISGHTALYWYRQSLGQGLEFLIYFQGNSAPDKSGLPSDRFSAERTGGSVSTLTIQRTQQEDSAVYLCASSAGPPGDTGELFFGEGSRLTVL.